Below are 4 T cell receptor beta chains sequenced from a single sample in a study of T cell clonotyping in hematopoietic cell transplantation. TCRdb's copy holds only in-frame clones and misses some; the assay was immunoSEQ multiplex PCR. This table holds roughly 13,000 clones, about 93% found once. The sample taken for sequencing was peripheral blood mononuclear cells. These receptors were collected from a man aged 30 to 45 in good health. Some clones in this sample may be carry-over from other donors' samples.

This chain joins TRBV27 and TRBJ2-3, with 9 bases aligning to TRBD1. Germline assignment: CDR1 MNHEY and CDR2 SMNVEV (reference sequence). Trimming at V came to 6 bases and at J to 7 bases, leaving 5 bases not matched to a gene. The CDR3 is 13 amino acids. DNA of the CDR3: TGTGCCAGCAGAGTACAGGGGGCGAATACGCAGTATTTT. Translating it yields CASRVQGANTQYF.

Only a few counts were recorded for this clone. CDR3 amino acids: CASSSAYEQYF. As DNA, the CDR3 is TGTGCCAGCAGCTCTGCGTACGAGCAGTACTTC. The V gene is TRBV11-3, the J gene TRBJ2-7; no definite D call. With 4 bases removed from V and 4 bases from J, the gap between germline ends came to 5 bases. This CDR3 has 11 amino acids. The germline gives CDR1 SGHNT, CDR2 YENEEA.

This chain uses TRBV7-9 with TRBJ2-5; the D is unclear. The CDR3 covers 13 residues. Germline V gene sequence: CDR1 SEHNR, CDR2 FQNEAQ (reference sequence). V dropped 1 base and J dropped 5 bases, with 8 bases sitting between them. The CDR3 sequence is CASSLVGRETQYF. In DNA form, the CDR3 reads TGTGCCAGCAGCTTAGTCGGCAGGGAGACCCAGTACTTC.

The CDR3 spells CASSLGSGNEQFF. In DNA form, the CDR3 reads TGTGCCAGCAGCTTAGGCTCGGGGAATGAGCAGTTCTTC. The chain recombines TRBV7-8 with TRBJ2-1; weak D call: TRBD2 (5 bases). The CDR3 runs 13 residues. Germline V gives CDR1 SGHVS, CDR2 FQNEAQ. The V gene lost 1 base and the J gene lost 7 bases, with 8 bases spanning the gap.